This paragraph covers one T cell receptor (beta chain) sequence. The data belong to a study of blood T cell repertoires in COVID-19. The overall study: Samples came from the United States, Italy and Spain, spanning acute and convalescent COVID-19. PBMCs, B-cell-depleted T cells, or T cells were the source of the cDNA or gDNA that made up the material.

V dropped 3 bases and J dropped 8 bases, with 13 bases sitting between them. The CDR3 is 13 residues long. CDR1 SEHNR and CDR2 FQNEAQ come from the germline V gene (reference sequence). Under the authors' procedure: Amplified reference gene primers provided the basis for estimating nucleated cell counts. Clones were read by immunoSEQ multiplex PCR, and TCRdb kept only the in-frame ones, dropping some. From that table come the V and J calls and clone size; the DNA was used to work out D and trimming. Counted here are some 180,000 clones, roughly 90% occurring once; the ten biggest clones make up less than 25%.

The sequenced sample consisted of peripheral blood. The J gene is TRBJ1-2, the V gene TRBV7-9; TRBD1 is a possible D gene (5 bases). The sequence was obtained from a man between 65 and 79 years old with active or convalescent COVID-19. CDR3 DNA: TGTGCCAGCAGCTTCTCAGGGCCGTCCGGCTACACCTTC. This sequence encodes CASSFSGPSGYTF.